The 23 T cell receptor beta chains listed next were all sequenced from one sample in a study of blood T cells in healthy people across ages (dated by TCRdb to the mid-2010s). Preparation of the library involved 5' RACE. Sequencing used an Illumina HiSeq 2500. A second PCR of about 7 to 12 cycles was run with a J-beta primer mix and a sample-barcoded 5' primer. In TCRdb, the public reads were trimmed at Q25 with fastp and aligned with MiXCR, with productive beta chains retained. A single entry per CDR3 protein holds the most common genes and DNA from its merged rows. In this sample the table shows some 750,000 distinct CDR3 sequences, 22% of which occur a single time. Roughly a fifth of the sample is held by the ten biggest clonotypes. Sequences were obtained from blood. These receptors came from a man aged 70-80 years in good health.

V gene TRBV18 combines with J gene TRBJ2-3, with D perhaps TRBD1 (5 bases). The CDR3 runs 13 residues. V was cut by 6 bases and J by 2 bases, with 9 bases left in between. Germline CDR1 and CDR2: KGHSH and LQKENI. Written as DNA, the CDR3 is TGTGCCAGCTCCCAAGGGGACACAGATACGCAGTATTTT. It encodes CASSQGDTDTQYF.

With regard to this clonotype: Its ends do not fully match the called genes, so a read error is possible. V usage is TRBV29-1 and J usage is TRBJ2-1; 8 nucleotides line up with TRBD1. The CDR3 loop spans 15 amino acids. From germline, CDR1 is SQVTM and CDR2 ANQGSEA. The CDR3 loop reads CGVEVDRVSYNEQFF. For the CDR3, the DNA is TGCGGCGTTGAGGTGGACAGGGTGAGCTACAATGAGCAGTTCTTC.

The chain joins TRBV20-1 to TRBJ2-1; 8 nucleotides agree with TRBD1. The length of the CDR3 is 14 residues. Germline V gives CDR1 DFQATT, CDR2 SNEGSKA (reference sequence). The ends lost 6 bases at V and 1 base at J; junction bases unmatched: 5. CDR3 region: CSAEDRGSYNEQFF. The CDR3 nucleotides are TGCAGTGCAGAAGACAGGGGATCCTACAATGAGCAGTTCTTC.

This clonotype has just one count. The chain couples TRBV29-1 to TRBJ1-2, with a possible D match to TRBD1 (5 bases). The CDR3 spans 12 residues. From germline, CDR1 is SQVTM and CDR2 ANQGSEA. Trimming took off 8 bases at V and 4 bases at J, with 14 bases between the two ends. CDR3 residues: CSLGQGPYGYTF. The CDR3 nucleotides are TGCAGCTTGGGGCAGGGACCCTATGGCTACACCTTC.

The chain has TRBV12-3 or TRBV12-4 and TRBJ1-1; a weak D match, TRBD1 (6 bases). The CDR3 covers 13 residues. V lost 5 bases to trimming and J lost 3 bases, with 10 bases between them. In nucleotides, the CDR3 is TGTGCCAGCAGTCCGACAGGTTACACTGAAGCTTTCTTT. It is translated as CASSPTGYTEAFF.

V is TRBV5-6 and J is TRBJ2-3, with TRBD2 matching 11 bases. Unmatched junction bases numbered 4, after V lost 4 bases and J lost 6 bases. This CDR3 spans 14 amino acids. The germline V gene encodes CDR1 SGHDT and CDR2 YYEEEE. The CDR3 DNA follows: TGTGCCAGCAGCCGACTAGCGGGGTTTGATACGCAGTATTTT. This gives the protein CASSRLAGFDTQYF.

The chain carries TRBV12-3 or TRBV12-4 and TRBJ2-5, with D hard to call. The DNA end favors TRBJ2-7, so the J call may be wrong. The CDR3 is 12 residues long. CDR3 sequence: CASAQRSYEQYF. CDR3 DNA: TGTGCCAGCGCACAGCGTTCCTACGAGCAGTACTTC.

This clonotype was counted at least ten times. The chain couples TRBV4-3 to TRBJ1-4; D might be TRBD1 (6 bases). CDR3 length equals 13 residues. Germline V gene lookup returns CDR1 LGHNA and CDR2 YSLEER. Trimming took off 4 bases at V and 8 bases at J, with 11 bases between the two ends. The CDR3 region is CASSLDRNEKLFF. The DNA for the CDR3 is TGCGCCAGCAGCCTCGACAGGAACGAAAAACTGTTTTTT.

The chain joins TRBV2 to TRBJ2-7; D unclear. The germline V and J ends were trimmed by 2 bases and 6 bases, with 8 bases remaining between them. The CDR3 runs 12 residues. The germline V gene encodes CDR1 SNHLY and CDR2 FYNNEI. Here the CDR3 reads CASSERAPEQYF. The CDR3 DNA reads as TGTGCCAGCAGTGAAAGGGCGCCCGAGCAGTACTTC.

The J gene is TRBJ2-6, the V gene TRBV5-4; maybe TRBD1 (7 bases). V dropped 3 bases and J dropped 2 bases, with 18 bases sitting between them. CDR3 size: 18 residues. Per germline, CDR1 SGHNT and CDR2 YYREEE (reference sequence). CDR3 in amino acids: CASSSLDREVTGANVLTF. The CDR3 nucleotides are TGTGCCAGCAGCTCGCTCGACAGGGAGGTTACTGGGGCCAACGTCCTGACTTTC. The whole variable domain, filled in from reference TRBV5-4 and TRBJ2-6, reads ETGVTQSPTHLIKTRGQQVTLRCSSQSGHNTVSWYQQALGQGPQFIFQYYREEENGRGNFPPRFSGLQFPNYSSELNVNALELDDSALYLCASSSLDREVTGANVLTFGAGSRLTVL.

The gene calls are TRBV6-5 and TRBJ1-2; a possible D gene is TRBD1 (5 bases). With 5 bases removed from V and 5 bases from J, the gap between germline ends came to 21 bases. CDR3 length equals 16 residues. Germline V gene lookup returns CDR1 MNHEY and CDR2 SVGAGI. CDR3 coding DNA: TGTGCCAGCAGTCCGGGGGATTGGGGGAGTGGATATGGCTACACCTTC. It is translated as CASSPGDWGSGYGYTF.

This chain links TRBV28 with TRBJ2-3; D is perhaps TRBD2 (6 bases). Looked up from germline, CDR1 is MDHEN and CDR2 is SYDVKM. The CDR3 runs 14 residues. V was trimmed by 4 bases and J by 6 bases, leaving 14 bases between them. The CDR3 spells CASSCGGATDTQYF. The DNA for the CDR3 is TGTGCCAGCAGTTGCGGCGGGGCAACGGATACGCAGTATTTT.

This clonotype was seen more than once but under ten times. V gene TRBV6-5 combines with J gene TRBJ2-1; D assignment may be TRBD1 or TRBD2 (5 bases each). The CDR3 is 15 residues long. V was trimmed by 3 bases and J by 7 bases, leaving 16 bases between them. CDR1 MNHEY and CDR2 SVGAGI come from the germline V gene. The CDR3: CASSYRGSLGNEQFF. CDR3 sequence (DNA): TGTGCCAGCAGTTATCGGGGCTCATTGGGGAATGAGCAGTTCTTC.

V usage is TRBV13 and J usage is TRBJ2-7; 9 bases agree with TRBD2. Germline loops: CDR1 PRHDT, CDR2 FYEKMQ (reference sequence). The CDR3 is 15 residues long. V shed 1 base and J 4 bases; nucleotides not matched to a gene: 5. The CDR3 DNA sequence: TGTGCCAGCAGCTTAGTTTTGAGCGGGAGGTACGAGCAGTACGTC. Its translation: CASSLVLSGRYEQYV.

This clonotype was counted only a few times. V gene TRBV7-3 combines with J gene TRBJ2-1; no clear D gene. The CDR3 contains 15 residues. The germline V gene has CDR1 SGHTA and CDR2 FQGTGA. V gave up 1 base and J gave up 5 bases, with 12 bases separating them. The CDR3 region is CASSLRAARDNEQFF. In DNA form, the CDR3 reads TGTGCCAGCAGCTTAAGGGCGGCAAGAGACAATGAGCAGTTCTTC.

The chain carries TRBV6-1 and TRBJ2-4, with a weak D call TRBD2 (6 bases). CDR1 and CDR2 (germline): MNHNS, SASEGT. There are 18 residues in the CDR3. Between the trimmed V and J ends, which lost 0 bases and 0 bases, there was a span of 15 bases. CDR3 sequence (DNA): TGTGCCAGCAGTGAAGCGTATACTAGCCGGCTAGCCAAAAACATTCAGTACTTC. This encodes CASSEAYTSRLAKNIQYF.

This clonotype was found a few times. The rearrangement uses TRBV18 and TRBJ2-4; D gene unclear. Looked up from germline, CDR1 is KGHSH and CDR2 is LQKENI. The CDR3 consists of 16 residues. Trimming pared 2 bases from V and 3 bases from J, leaving 14 bases between. The CDR3 DNA is TGTGCCAGCTCACCATTCGTACGAGAGGACAAAAACATTCAGTACTTC. It yields the protein CASSPFVREDKNIQYF.

The V gene is TRBV3-1, the J gene TRBJ2-7; 9 bases align to TRBD2. CDR1 and CDR2 (germline): LGHDT, YNNKEL (reference sequence). The CDR3 contains 16 residues. Trimming took 2 bases from V and 4 from J; bases not matched to a gene: 9. The CDR3 DNA is TGTGCCAGCAGCCAAACCCGGGTAGCGGGGGCGTACGAGCAGTACTTC. This translates into CASSQTRVAGAYEQYF.

This clonotype was seen repeatedly, ten times or more. The chain combines TRBV6-2 or TRBV6-3 with TRBJ2-1, with D unclear. This CDR3 is built from 16 residues. Deletions cut 0 bases from V and 8 bases from J, with 17 bases between. The germline V gene has CDR1 MNHEY and CDR2 SVGEGT. CDR3 sequence reads: CASSYSLRDPGDEQFF. CDR3 sequence (DNA): TGTGCCAGCAGTTACTCCCTTCGCGACCCCGGAGATGAGCAGTTCTTC.

To note about this clonotype: One end of the junction is discordant with germline, which a read error may explain. The genes are TRBV5-1 and TRBJ2-5, with D possibly matching TRBD1 (5 bases). CDR3 size: 14 residues. Germline CDR1 reads SGHRS; CDR2 reads YFSETQ. CDR3: CASSLEGWPETHYF. As DNA, the CDR3 is TGCGCCAGCAGCTTGGAGGGGTGGCCGGAGACCCATTACTTC. The complete variable domain, with remaining parts taken from reference TRBV5-1 and TRBJ2-5, reads KAGVTQTPRYLIKTRGQQVTLSCSPISGHRSVSWYQQTPGQGLQFLFEYFSETQRNKGNFPGRFSGRQFSNSRSEMNVSTLELGDSALYLCASSLEGWPETHYFGPGTRLLVL.

The rearrangement uses TRBV20-1 and TRBJ2-5, with TRBD2 matching 9 bases. The V segment lost 3 bases and the J segment 5 bases; nucleotides outside the gene matches: 7. The CDR3 is 14 residues long. The germline gives CDR1 DFQATT, CDR2 SNEGSKA (reference sequence). The CDR3 DNA is TGCAGTGCTAGGGCGGTAGCGGGGGTGGAGACCCAGTACTTC. Translating it yields CSARAVAGVETQYF.

V gene TRBV19 combines with J gene TRBJ2-1; TRBD1 matches 8 bases. V lost 4 bases, J lost 5 bases, and 10 bases stayed unmatched. CDR3 length: 16 residues. Germline V CDR1 and CDR2: LNHDA, SQIVND (reference sequence). The CDR3 spells CASSKKTGVRNNEQFF. The DNA of the CDR3 is TGTGCCAGTAGTAAAAAGACAGGGGTTAGAAACAATGAGCAGTTCTTC.

This clonotype was seen a few times. V usage is TRBV12-3 or TRBV12-4 and J usage is TRBJ2-7, with D perhaps assigned TRBD1 or TRBD2 (5 bases each). This CDR3 region has 13 residues. Trimming pared 4 bases from V and 2 bases from J, leaving 9 bases between. The CDR3 is CASSSGRPYEQYF. The CDR3 region has the DNA TGTGCCAGCAGTTCGGGACGGCCCTACGAGCAGTACTTC.